A single sample gave rise to the 15 T cell receptor beta chains below, sequenced in a study of CD8+ T cells in alopecia areata. Documented treatment: oral pan-JAK inhibitor, 5-10 mg twice daily. Extracted from the samples, RNA was reverse transcribed into cDNA to serve as the sequencing template. Clones were read by immunoSEQ multiplex PCR, and TCRdb kept only the in-frame ones, dropping some. The data contain roughly 150,000 clones, nearly 55% of them singletons. Sequenced here: CD8+ T cells sorted from blood, sampled at week 4, from a patient treated with tofacitinib. These receptors came from a human donor with alopecia areata.

V usage is TRBV11-2 and J usage is TRBJ2-7; 7 bases line up with TRBD1. V gave up 5 bases and J gave up 3 bases; unmatched junction bases: 4. CDR1 is SGHAT, CDR2 FQNNGV, per germline. The CDR3 totals 13 residues. CDR3 amino acids: CASSHDRDYEQYF. CDR3 coding DNA: TGTGCCAGCAGCCATGACAGGGACTACGAGCAGTACTTC.

J is TRBJ2-1 and V is TRBV30, with no clear D. Trimming shortened V by 2 bases and J by 3 bases, and 8 bases separated the two germline ends. CDR3 length: 13 amino acids. From germline, CDR1 is GTSNPN and CDR2 SVGIG (reference sequence). The CDR3 bases are TGTGCCTGGAGTCTGGACGGCTACAATGAGCAGTTCTTC. Its protein is CAWSLDGYNEQFF.

This clone was seen a handful of times. V and J are TRBV27 and TRBJ1-1; D is unresolved. The CDR3 is 11 residues long. Trimming took 7 bases from V and 5 from J, leaving 8 bases between them. In germline, CDR1 is MNHEY, CDR2 SMNVEV (reference sequence). Here the CDR3 reads CASIVGTEAFF. Written as DNA, the CDR3 is TGTGCCAGCATCGTGGGGACTGAAGCTTTCTTT.

The chain carries TRBV7-9 and TRBJ2-1; D call uncertain. This CDR3 comprises 14 residues. Germline CDR1 reads SEHNR; CDR2 reads FQNEAQ (reference sequence). V was cut by 4 bases and J by 4 bases, with 11 bases left in between. The CDR3 here is CASSSVTPYNEQFF. CDR3 DNA sequence: TGTGCCAGCAGCTCCGTGACGCCGTACAATGAGCAGTTCTTC.

The rearrangement uses TRBV15 and TRBJ2-2, with 9 bases identical to TRBD1. Per the germline V gene, CDR1 is LNHNV and CDR2 is YYDKDF (reference sequence). Trimming cost V 0 bases and J 1 base; bases outside gene matches: 3. This CDR3 is 17 amino acids long. The CDR3 sequence is CATSRDRTGENTGELFF. In nucleotides, the CDR3 is TGTGCCACCAGCAGAGATCGGACAGGGGAGAACACCGGGGAGCTGTTTTTT. Variable domain in full (rest from reference TRBV15 and TRBJ2-2): DAMVIQNPRYQVTQFGKPVTLSCSQTLNHNVMYWYQQKSSQAPKLLFHYYDKDFNNEADTPDNFQSRRPNTSFCFLDIRSPGLGDTAMYLCATSRDRTGENTGELFFGEGSRLTVL.

The chain couples TRBV25-1 to TRBJ1-6, with D uncertain. This CDR3 has 14 residues. The V gene's germline CDR1 is MGHDK and CDR2 SYGVNS. V dropped 1 base and J dropped 10 bases, with 11 bases sitting between them. In nucleotides, the CDR3 is TGTGCCAGCAGTGAATCCGGGGTTGGATCACCCCTCCACTTT. This codes for CASSESGVGSPLHF.

The chain combines TRBV29-1 with TRBJ2-6, with D possibly TRBD1 on 6 matching bases. Trimming cost V 0 bases and J 0 bases, with 15 bases left between them. The CDR3 consists of 18 residues. Germline assignment: CDR1 SQVTM and CDR2 ANQGSEA. The CDR3 loop is CSVEDFRDTISGANVLTF. CDR3 nucleotides: TGCAGCGTTGAAGATTTTCGGGACACTATCTCTGGGGCCAACGTCCTGACTTTC.

V and J are TRBV27 and TRBJ2-7, with D perhaps TRBD2 (5 bases). The ends were cut back, 5 bases at V and 2 bases at J, with 10 bases in the middle. Germline V lookup: CDR1 MNHEY, CDR2 SMNVEV (reference sequence). The CDR3 has 13 residues. Written as DNA, the CDR3 is TGTGCCAGCAGTCACGGACTGCCCTACGAGCAGTACTTC. Translation gives CASSHGLPYEQYF.

The V and J genes are TRBV5-1 and TRBJ1-2; no definite D call. Germline loops: CDR1 SGHRS, CDR2 YFSETQ. V lost 5 bases to trimming and J lost 1 base, with 12 bases between them. The CDR3 is 14 residues long. CDR3 bases: TGCGCCAGCAGTGAGGAGTCTGGTAACTATGGCTACACCTTC. It encodes CASSEESGNYGYTF.

This clone was counted only a few times. V gene TRBV7-9 combines with J gene TRBJ1-1; 9 bases are shared with TRBD1. The CDR3 covers 14 residues. Germline V lookup: CDR1 SEHNR, CDR2 FQNEAQ (reference sequence). The junction had 0 bases not matched to a gene; V was cut back by 1 base and J by 3 bases. CDR3 nucleotide sequence: TGTGCCAGCAGCTTAGGGGACAGGGACACTGAAGCTTTCTTT. Translation: CASSLGDRDTEAFF.

The chain couples TRBV7-9 to TRBJ1-1; D uncertain. CDR3 length equals 15 residues. V was trimmed by 3 bases and J by 1 base, leaving 12 bases between them. Germline V gene data show CDR1 as SEHNR and CDR2 as FQNEAQ (reference sequence). The DNA for the CDR3 is TGTGCCAGCAGCTTGCCCTCGACACAGAACACTGAAGCTTTCTTT. Protein sequence: CASSLPSTQNTEAFF.

The gene calls are TRBV7-9 and TRBJ2-7; the D gene is possibly TRBD2 (5 bases). V dropped 5 bases and J dropped 5 bases, with 13 bases sitting between them. This CDR3 has 13 residues. Looked up from germline, CDR1 is SEHNR and CDR2 is FQNEAQ (reference sequence). CDR3 sequence (DNA): TGTGCCAGCAGCCCCGGACTGAGGAACGAGCAGTACTTC. Protein: CASSPGLRNEQYF.

V gene TRBV9 combines with J gene TRBJ1-4, with D hard to call. This CDR3 comprises 15 residues. V was shortened by 2 bases and J by 7 bases, with 15 bases between the two germline ends. Germline loops: CDR1 SGDLS, CDR2 YYNGEE. The CDR3 protein is CASSVLEGRSEKLFF. The CDR3 bases are TGTGCCAGCAGCGTCTTGGAGGGAAGGAGTGAAAAACTGTTTTTT. The full variable domain, in which reference TRBV9 and TRBJ1-4 provide the parts outside the CDR3, is DSGVTQTPKHLITATGQRVTLRCSPRSGDLSVYWYQQSLDQGLQFLIQYYNGEERAKGNILERFSAQQFPDLHSELNLSSLELGDSALYFCASSVLEGRSEKLFFGSGTQLSVL.

Notes on this clone: One end of the junction fails to match germline, which may point to a read error. This chain uses TRBV7-7 with TRBJ2-5; TRBD1 or TRBD2 may be the D gene (6 bases each). The CDR3 length is 13 residues. Per germline, CDR1 SSHAT and CDR2 FNYEAQ (reference sequence). The CDR3 protein is CASRGLHQETQYF. DNA for the CDR3: TGTGCTAGCAGGGGACTGCACCAAGAGACCCAGTACTTC.

The genes are TRBV27 and TRBJ2-1, with D unresolved. Germline-derived CDR1 and CDR2 are MNHEY and SMNVEV (reference sequence). This CDR3 region has 14 residues. Trimming took off 6 bases at V and 3 bases at J, with 12 bases between the two ends. CDR3: CASSLGASYNEQFF. For the CDR3, the DNA is TGTGCCAGCAGCCTCGGCGCGAGCTACAATGAGCAGTTCTTC.